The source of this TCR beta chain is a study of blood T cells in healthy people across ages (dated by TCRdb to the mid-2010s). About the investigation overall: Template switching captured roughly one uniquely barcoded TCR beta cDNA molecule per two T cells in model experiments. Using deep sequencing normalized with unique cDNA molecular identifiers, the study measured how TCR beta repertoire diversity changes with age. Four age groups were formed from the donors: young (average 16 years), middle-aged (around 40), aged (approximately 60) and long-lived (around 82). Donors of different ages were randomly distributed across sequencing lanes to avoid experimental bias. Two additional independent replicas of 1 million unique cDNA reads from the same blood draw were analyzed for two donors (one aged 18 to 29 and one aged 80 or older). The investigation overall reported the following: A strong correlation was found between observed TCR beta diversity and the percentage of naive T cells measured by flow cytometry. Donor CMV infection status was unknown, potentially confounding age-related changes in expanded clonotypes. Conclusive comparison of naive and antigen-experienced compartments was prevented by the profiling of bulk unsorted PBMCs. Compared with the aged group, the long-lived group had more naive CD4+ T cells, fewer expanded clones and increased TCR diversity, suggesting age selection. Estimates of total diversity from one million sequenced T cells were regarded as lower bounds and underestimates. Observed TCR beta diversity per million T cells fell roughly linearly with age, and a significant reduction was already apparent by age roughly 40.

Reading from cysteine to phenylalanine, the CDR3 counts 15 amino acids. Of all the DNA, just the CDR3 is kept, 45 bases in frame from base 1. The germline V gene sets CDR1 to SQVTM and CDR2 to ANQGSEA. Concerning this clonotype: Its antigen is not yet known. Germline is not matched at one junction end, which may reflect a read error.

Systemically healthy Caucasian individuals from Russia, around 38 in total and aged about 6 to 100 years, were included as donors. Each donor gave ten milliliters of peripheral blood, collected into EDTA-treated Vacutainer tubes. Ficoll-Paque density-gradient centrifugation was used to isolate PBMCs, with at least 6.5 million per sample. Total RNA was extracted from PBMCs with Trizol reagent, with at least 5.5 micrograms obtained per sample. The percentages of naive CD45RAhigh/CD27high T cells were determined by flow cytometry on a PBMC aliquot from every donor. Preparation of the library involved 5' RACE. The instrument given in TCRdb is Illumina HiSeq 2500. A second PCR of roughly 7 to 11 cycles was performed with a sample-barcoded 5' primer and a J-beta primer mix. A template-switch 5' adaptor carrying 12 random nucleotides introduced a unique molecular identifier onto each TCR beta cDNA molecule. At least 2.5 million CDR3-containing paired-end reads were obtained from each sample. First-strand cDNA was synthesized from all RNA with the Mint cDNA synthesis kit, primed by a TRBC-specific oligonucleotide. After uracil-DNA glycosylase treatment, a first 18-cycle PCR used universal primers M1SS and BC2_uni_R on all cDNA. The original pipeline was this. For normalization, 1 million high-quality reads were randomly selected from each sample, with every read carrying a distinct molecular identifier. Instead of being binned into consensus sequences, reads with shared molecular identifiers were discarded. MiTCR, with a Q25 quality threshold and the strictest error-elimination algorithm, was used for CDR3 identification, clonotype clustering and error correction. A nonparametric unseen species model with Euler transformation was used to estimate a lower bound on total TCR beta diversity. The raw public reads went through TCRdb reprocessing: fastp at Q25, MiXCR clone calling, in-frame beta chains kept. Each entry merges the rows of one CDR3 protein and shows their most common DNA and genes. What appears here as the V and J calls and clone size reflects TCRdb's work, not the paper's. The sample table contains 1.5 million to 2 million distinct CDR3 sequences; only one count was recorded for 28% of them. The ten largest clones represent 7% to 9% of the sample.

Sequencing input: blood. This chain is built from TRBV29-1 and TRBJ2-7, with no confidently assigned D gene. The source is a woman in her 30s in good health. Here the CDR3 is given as CSAEDQVRPPYEQYF. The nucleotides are TGCAGCGCTGAAGATCAGGTGCGACCTCCCTACGAGCAGTACTTC.